The entry below gives a single T cell receptor beta chain sequence along with its context. The target antigen is unknown. TCRdb independently ran MiXCR on the 5' RACE reads; one entry per CDR3 protein. The sample carries hundreds of thousands of distinct CDR3 sequences, over 9.5% recorded once. The CDR3 consists of 15 residues. V gave up 3 bases and J gave up 1 base; unmatched junction bases: 6. Germline V CDR1 and CDR2: LGHDT, YNNKEL (reference sequence). This record belongs to a study of CD8 T cells in ankylosing spondylitis. Broader study findings: Ankylosing spondylitis blood appeared to carry a characteristic TCR beta motif of roughly 8 highly homologous variants.

The source is a male donor with ankylosing spondylitis. The sample comprised blood, either unsorted or a sorted T cell fraction (not recorded which). V is TRBV3-1 and J is TRBJ2-7; 7 nucleotides match TRBD1. The CDR3 protein is CASSHAHRGSYEQYF. The CDR3, as DNA: TGTGCCAGCAGCCATGCCCACAGGGGTTCCTACGAGCAGTACTTC.